These 14 T cell receptor beta chains came from one sample sequenced in a study of shared clonotypes between healthy human individuals. Sequenced by immunoSEQ multiplex PCR; TCRdb stores in-frame clones only, minus some. Altogether around 1,000,000 clones are present, approximately 80% being singletons, with the ten largest covering approximately 0.9%. The sample taken for sequencing was memory CD4+ T cells from PBMCs. Sample subset: CD45RA-negative fraction. The receptors come from a man aged 18 to 30 in good health. Some clones in this sample may be carry-over from other donors' samples.

The rearrangement uses TRBV18 and TRBJ1-2, with unresolved D. The CDR3 runs to 15 residues. V was cut by 3 bases and J by 2 bases, with 13 bases left in between. Germline V CDR1 and CDR2: KGHSH, LQKENI. CDR3 DNA sequence: TGTGCCAGCTCACCTGCCCCCCGGGAAAACTATGGCTACACCTTC. Its protein is CASSPAPRENYGYTF. Complete variable domain (other parts from reference TRBV18 and TRBJ1-2): NAGVMQNPRHLVRRRGQEARLRCSPMKGHSHVYWYRQLPEEGLKFMVYLQKENIIDESGMPKERFSAEFPKEGPSILRIQQVVRGDSAAYFCASSPAPRENYGYTFGSGTRLTVV.

The chain recombines TRBV2 with TRBJ2-1, with 8 bases matching TRBD1. This CDR3 region has 14 residues. Germline V CDR1 and CDR2: SNHLY, FYNNEI. With V trimmed by 8 bases and J by 9 bases, 12 bases remained unmatched. The CDR3 loop reads CASGVTLGTGEQFF. CDR3 bases: TGTGCCAGCGGGGTGACGCTAGGGACAGGTGAGCAGTTCTTC. The full variable domain, with the rest looked up from reference TRBV2 and TRBJ2-1, is EPEVTQTPSHQVTQMGQEVILRCVPISNHLYFYWYRQILGQKVEFLVSFYNNEISEKSEIFDDQFSVERPDGSNFTLKIRSTKLEDSAMYFCASGVTLGTGEQFFGPGTRLTVL.

The chain carries TRBV9 and TRBJ1-1; TRBD1 is a possible D gene (6 bases). This CDR3 region has 14 residues. V was clipped by 4 bases and J by 0 bases, with 10 bases between them. Per the germline V gene, CDR1 is SGDLS and CDR2 is YYNGEE. This CDR3 reads CASSQGGLNTEAFF. The CDR3 coding sequence is TGTGCCAGCAGCCAAGGGGGACTGAACACTGAAGCTTTCTTT.

The CDR3 region has the DNA TGCGCCAGCAGCTTGGGAATAAGCTACGAGCAGTACTTC. It yields the protein CASSLGISYEQYF. The chain links TRBV5-1 to TRBJ2-7; D remains ambiguous. CDR1 and CDR2 from the germline V gene are SGHRS and YFSETQ. The CDR3 consists of 13 residues. V was pared by 0 bases and J by 3 bases, with 7 bases between.

The chain links TRBV29-1 to TRBJ1-3; TRBD1 matches 7 bases. Trimming removed 7 bases from V and 4 bases from J; junction bases left unmatched: 4. Germline CDR1 reads SQVTM; CDR2 reads ANQGSEA. The length of the CDR3 is 12 residues. The CDR3 loop reads CSGWGQGNTIYF. For the CDR3, the DNA is TGCAGCGGATGGGGACAGGGAAACACCATATATTTT.

This clone was seen a handful of times. This chain joins TRBV7-9 and TRBJ1-1; D not certain. This CDR3 comprises 13 residues. The germline gives CDR1 SEHNR, CDR2 FQNEAQ (reference sequence). Trimming took off 5 bases at V and 4 bases at J, with 11 bases between the two ends. This CDR3 is CASSPGSATEAFF. The CDR3 DNA sequence: TGTGCCAGCAGCCCAGGATCGGCCACTGAAGCTTTCTTT.

V usage is TRBV10-3 and J usage is TRBJ2-7; D remains ambiguous. V was cut by 3 bases and J by 6 bases, with 6 bases left in between. The CDR3 consists of 11 residues. From germline, CDR1 is ENHRY and CDR2 SYGVKD. The CDR3 DNA is TGTGCCATCAGTGAATGGGCCGAGCAGTACTTC. Amino acids: CAISEWAEQYF.

The V and J genes are TRBV9 and TRBJ2-6; D call uncertain. The germline V and J ends were trimmed by 7 bases and 2 bases, with 10 bases remaining between them. The germline V gene encodes CDR1 SGDLS and CDR2 YYNGEE. This CDR3 comprises 14 residues. The CDR3 DNA follows: TGTGCCAGCTCCCCCGTGACTGGGGCCAACGTCCTGACTTTC. Translation gives CASSPVTGANVLTF. The whole variable domain, filled in from reference TRBV9 and TRBJ2-6, reads DSGVTQTPKHLITATGQRVTLRCSPRSGDLSVYWYQQSLDQGLQFLIQYYNGEERAKGNILERFSAQQFPDLHSELNLSSLELGDSALYFCASSPVTGANVLTFGAGSRLTVL.

The rearrangement joins TRBV6-1 to TRBJ2-2; D gene unclear. This CDR3 spans 15 amino acids. Germline V gives CDR1 MNHNS, CDR2 SASEGT. V lost 0 bases and J lost 7, with 12 bases in between. DNA for the CDR3: TGTGCCAGCAGTGAAGCGCCCGGGCCAAACGGGGAGCTGTTTTTT. Its translation: CASSEAPGPNGELFF.

This rearrangement joins TRBV27 to TRBJ1-2; D perhaps matches TRBD1 (5 bases). Germline-derived CDR1 and CDR2 are MNHEY and SMNVEV (reference sequence). V was pared by 6 bases and J by 8 bases, with 19 bases between. This CDR3 region has 14 residues. CDR3 residues: CASSKMDRGVGYTF. CDR3 bases: TGTGCCAGCAGCAAAATGGATAGGGGAGTCGGCTACACCTTC.

This chain uses TRBV7-3 with TRBJ2-3; 11 positions agree with TRBD1. Germline CDR1 reads SGHTA; CDR2 reads FQGTGA. The junction had 2 bases not matched to a gene; V was cut back by 5 bases and J by 1 base. The CDR3 covers 15 residues. The CDR3 bases are TGTGCCAGCAGCCGGACAGGGGGCCGCACAGATACGCAGTATTTT. This sequence encodes CASSRTGGRTDTQYF.

This rearrangement joins TRBV27 to TRBJ2-1, with a tentative D call TRBD1 (6 bases). V gave up 5 bases and J gave up 10 bases, with 15 bases separating them. The CDR3 loop spans 13 amino acids. Germline lookup yields CDR1 MNHEY and CDR2 SMNVEV (reference sequence). The CDR3 protein is CASSLSPGTEQFF. In DNA form, the CDR3 reads TGTGCCAGCAGTCTCTCCCCCGGGACAGAGCAGTTCTTC.

The chain has TRBV9 and TRBJ2-3, with TRBD2 matching over 7 bases. The CDR3 totals 16 residues. The J segment lost 3 bases and the V segment lost 0 bases, leaving 7 bases of the junction unmatched. The germline V gene has CDR1 SGDLS and CDR2 YYNGEE. The chain's CDR3 is CASSVAGGRGTDTQYF. In DNA form, the CDR3 reads TGTGCCAGCAGCGTAGCGGGAGGCCGGGGGACAGATACGCAGTATTTT.

The chain links TRBV10-3 to TRBJ2-7; D may match TRBD1 or TRBD2 (5 bases each). The germline V gene has CDR1 ENHRY and CDR2 SYGVKD. Trimming stripped 6 bases from V and 7 bases from J, with 22 bases between. CDR3 length: 15 residues. CDR3 DNA sequence: TGTGCCATCAGCCGTGACCTTGGGGCCCCGGGGGAGCAGTACTTC. It is translated as CAISRDLGAPGEQYF.